These 4 T cell receptor beta chains share one sample of origin, sequenced in a study of T cells in Graves' hyperthyroidism and ophthalmopathy. RNA transcripts served as the template for amplifying TCR beta CDR3 regions. The study used the HTBI primer set for a first-round RT-PCR of the TCR CDR3. One entry per CDR3 protein results from TCRdb running MiXCR on the multiplex PCR reads. This sample yields about 590,000 distinct CDR3 sequences, of which 15% to 19% are seen a single time; under 7.5% belongs to the top ten. The sequencing input was blood. These receptors all stem from a woman aged 25 to 45 with Graves' hyperthyroidism.

This clonotype was counted at least ten times. The rearrangement joins TRBV6-2 or TRBV6-3 to TRBJ2-2, with TRBD2 identical over 12 bases. V lost 0 bases and J lost 5; bases outside the gene matches: 4. This CDR3 is 17 amino acids long. Germline V gene data show CDR1 as MNHEY and CDR2 as SVGEGT. Here the CDR3 DNA reads TGTGCCAGCAGTTACTCCACTAGCGGGAGGTGGACCGGGGAGCTGTTTTTT. Translating it yields CASSYSTSGRWTGELFF.

This clonotype was counted between two and nine times. V and J are TRBV6-1 and TRBJ1-5; 8 bases line up with TRBD1. With V trimmed by 5 bases and J by 2 bases, 14 bases remained unmatched. Per the germline V gene, CDR1 is MNHNS and CDR2 is SASEGT. The CDR3 consists of 18 residues. CDR3 in DNA: TGTGCCAGCAGTTCCAAACCGGTTGGGACAGGCGGCAATCAGCCCCAGCATTTT. Protein sequence: CASSSKPVGTGGNQPQHF.

This clonotype was detected ten times or more. The CDR3 DNA reads TGTGCCAGCAGTTTCATGGGCGATGAGCAGTTCTTC. This sequence encodes CASSFMGDEQFF. The chain links TRBV12-3 or TRBV12-4 to TRBJ2-1; D uncertain. The length of the CDR3 is 12 residues. V was pared by 3 bases and J by 8 bases, with 8 bases between.

This clonotype was observed many times. V and J are TRBV20-1 and TRBJ2-7, with D unresolved. V was cut by 4 bases and J by 5 bases, with 12 bases left in between. CDR3 length: 12 residues. Per germline, CDR1 DFQATT and CDR2 SNEGSKA (reference sequence). CDR3 region: CSAKRVPDEQYF. CDR3 DNA: TGCAGTGCTAAAAGGGTTCCGGACGAGCAGTACTTC.